This T cell receptor (beta chain) was found in a study of T cell responses to AZD1222 COVID-19 vaccine. The study's findings and limits: Most donors were white British, females outnumbered males, and clonal diversity was possibly underestimated. Spike regions recognized by vaccine-associated CD4 TCRs spanned the protein, led by 160-218 and 743-854. Repertoires were sampled only after the peak T cell response.

The germline gives CDR1 LNHDA, CDR2 SQIVND (reference sequence). The CDR3 totals 13 residues. Between the trimmed V and J ends, which lost 3 bases and 1 base, there was a span of 7 bases. Only in-frame clones appear in the TCRdb table, and some are missing; sequencing was by immunoSEQ multiplex PCR. Of roughly 110,000 clones listed, more than 85% were seen once; the top ten hold approximately 4.5%. As for this clone: Its target is not known.

The input for sequencing was peripheral blood, taken on day 0 of AZD1222 vaccination. This clonotype was obtained from an adult in good health. The rearrangement uses TRBV19 and TRBJ2-7; D is perhaps TRBD1 (6 bases). CDR3 bases: TGTGCCAGTAGTATGACAGGTTCCTACGAGCAGTACTTC. This encodes CASSMTGSYEQYF.